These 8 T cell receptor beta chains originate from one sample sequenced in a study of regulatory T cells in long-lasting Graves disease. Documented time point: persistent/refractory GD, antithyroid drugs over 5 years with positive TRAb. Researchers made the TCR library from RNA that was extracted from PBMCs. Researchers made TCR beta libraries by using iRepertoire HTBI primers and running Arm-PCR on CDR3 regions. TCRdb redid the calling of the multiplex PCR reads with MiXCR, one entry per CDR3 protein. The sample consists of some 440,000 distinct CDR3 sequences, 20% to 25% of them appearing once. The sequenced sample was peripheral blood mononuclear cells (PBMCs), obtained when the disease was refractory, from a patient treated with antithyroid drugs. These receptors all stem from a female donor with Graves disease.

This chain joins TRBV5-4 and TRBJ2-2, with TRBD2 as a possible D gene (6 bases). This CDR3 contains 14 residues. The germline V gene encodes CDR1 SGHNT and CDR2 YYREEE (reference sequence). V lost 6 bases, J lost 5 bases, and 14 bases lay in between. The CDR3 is CASTSGSGTGELFF. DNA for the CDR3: TGTGCCAGCACCTCCGGGAGCGGGACCGGGGAGCTGTTTTTT.

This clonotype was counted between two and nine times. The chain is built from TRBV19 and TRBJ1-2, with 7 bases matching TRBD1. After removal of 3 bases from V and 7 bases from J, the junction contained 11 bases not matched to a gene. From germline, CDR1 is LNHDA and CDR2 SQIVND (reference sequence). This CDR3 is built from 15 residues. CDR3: CASSMMGQHGAGYTF. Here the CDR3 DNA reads TGTGCCAGTAGTATGATGGGACAGCACGGGGCTGGCTACACCTTC.

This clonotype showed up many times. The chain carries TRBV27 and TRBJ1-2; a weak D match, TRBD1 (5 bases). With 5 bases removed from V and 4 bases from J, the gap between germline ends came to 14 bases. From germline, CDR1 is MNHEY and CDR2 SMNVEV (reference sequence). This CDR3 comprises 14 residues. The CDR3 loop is CASSTYTGAYGYTF. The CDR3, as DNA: TGTGCCAGCAGTACATACACCGGGGCCTATGGCTACACCTTC.

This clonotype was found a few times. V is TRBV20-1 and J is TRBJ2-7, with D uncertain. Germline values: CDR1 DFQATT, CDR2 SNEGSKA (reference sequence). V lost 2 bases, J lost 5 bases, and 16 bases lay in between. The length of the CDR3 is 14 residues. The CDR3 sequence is CSARSQLSRHEQYF. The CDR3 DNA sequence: TGCAGTGCTAGATCTCAACTAAGTCGCCACGAGCAGTACTTC.

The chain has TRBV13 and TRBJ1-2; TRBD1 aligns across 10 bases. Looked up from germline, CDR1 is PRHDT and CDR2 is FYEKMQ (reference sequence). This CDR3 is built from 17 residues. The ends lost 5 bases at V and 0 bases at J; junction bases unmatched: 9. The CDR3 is CASSGGTGASANYGYTF. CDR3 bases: TGTGCCAGCAGCGGGGGGACAGGGGCCTCGGCTAACTATGGCTACACCTTC.

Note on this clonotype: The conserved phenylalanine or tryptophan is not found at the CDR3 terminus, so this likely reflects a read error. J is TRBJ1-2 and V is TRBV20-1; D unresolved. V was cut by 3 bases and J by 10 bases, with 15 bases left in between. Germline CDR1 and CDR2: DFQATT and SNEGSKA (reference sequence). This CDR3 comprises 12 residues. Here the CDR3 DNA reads TGCAGTGCTAGTTTCATTGGGCCCGTCTACACCTCC. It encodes CSASFIGPVYTS.

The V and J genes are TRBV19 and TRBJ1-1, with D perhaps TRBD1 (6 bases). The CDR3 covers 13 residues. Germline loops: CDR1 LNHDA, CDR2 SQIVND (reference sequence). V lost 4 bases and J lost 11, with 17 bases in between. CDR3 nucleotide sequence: TGTGCCAGTAGTACCGGTAGGAGGACAGCGGCTTTCTTT. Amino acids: CASSTGRRTAAFF.

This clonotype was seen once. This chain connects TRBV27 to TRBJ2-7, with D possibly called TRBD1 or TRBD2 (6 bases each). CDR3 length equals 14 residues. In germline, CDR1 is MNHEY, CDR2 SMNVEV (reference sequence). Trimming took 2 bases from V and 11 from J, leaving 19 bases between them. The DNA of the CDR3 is TGTGCCAGCAGTTTAGCACGTCTCGGGGGCTTTGAGTACTTC. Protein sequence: CASSLARLGGFEYF.